This T cell receptor beta chain was obtained from a study of PD-1 blockade in classical Hodgkin lymphoma. The time point: cycle 4 day 1 (C4D1), after more than 5 weeks of nivolumab. In every patient, relapse followed autologous stem cell transplantation, while exposure to brentuximab vedotin differed. V dropped 2 bases and J dropped 15 bases, with 8 bases sitting between them. Germline-derived CDR1 and CDR2 are MNHEY and SMNVEV (reference sequence). The CDR3 covers 11 residues. A word on this clone: The target antigen is unknown.

Sequencing was performed with immunoSEQ multiplex PCR; in TCRdb, only in-frame clones are kept and a portion is missing. This sample yields fewer than 25,000 clones, of which roughly four fifths are seen a single time; more than 5% belongs to the top ten. Findings and limits, study-wide: Newly diagnosed patients were reported to exhibit reduced baseline TCR diversity relative to healthy donors.

The chain is built from TRBV27 and TRBJ1-6; D is unresolved. This TCR came from a human donor with classical Hodgkin lymphoma. This sample comprised peripheral blood mononuclear cells (PBMCs), obtained before the fourth cycle of nivolumab. CDR3 in amino acids: CASSLGQVLHF. The CDR3 DNA is TGTGCCAGCAGTTTAGGGCAGGTCCTCCACTTT.